The entry below gives a single T cell receptor beta chain sequence along with its context. Its antigen is not known. The data are from a study of OX40 agonist ivuxolimab in advanced cancers. Across the study: Ivuxolimab was administered intravenously to patients at 0.01 to 10 mg/kg every 2 weeks. There were three patients with partial responses, one having hepatocellular carcinoma and two cutaneous melanoma. Whole-study results and caveats: The CD4+ and CD8+ T cells in the blood had expanded clonally by week 6 at 0.1 to 3.0 mg/kg.

Profiling relied on immunoSEQ multiplex PCR, and the TCRdb table lists in-frame clones only, not all of them. The sample carries 25,000 to 35,000 clones, roughly 86% recorded once. At cycle 4 day 1, cycle 7 day 1, and baseline, blood was sampled. CDR3 length: 16 amino acids. Trimming stripped 4 bases from V and 6 bases from J, with 16 bases between. The germline V gene has CDR1 SEHNR and CDR2 FQNEAQ (reference sequence). This specimen was CD4+ or CD8+ T cells sorted from blood, taken in a trial of the OX40 agonist ivuxolimab. The source of this sequence is an adult with an advanced solid tumor such as melanoma, head and neck, liver or kidney cancer. The chain has TRBV7-9 and TRBJ1-6, with TRBD1 as a possible D gene (5 bases). The CDR3 nucleotides read TGTGCCAGCAGCTCCGAGACAGAAAGGGGTAATTCACCCCTCCACTTT. This translates into CASSSETERGNSPLHF.